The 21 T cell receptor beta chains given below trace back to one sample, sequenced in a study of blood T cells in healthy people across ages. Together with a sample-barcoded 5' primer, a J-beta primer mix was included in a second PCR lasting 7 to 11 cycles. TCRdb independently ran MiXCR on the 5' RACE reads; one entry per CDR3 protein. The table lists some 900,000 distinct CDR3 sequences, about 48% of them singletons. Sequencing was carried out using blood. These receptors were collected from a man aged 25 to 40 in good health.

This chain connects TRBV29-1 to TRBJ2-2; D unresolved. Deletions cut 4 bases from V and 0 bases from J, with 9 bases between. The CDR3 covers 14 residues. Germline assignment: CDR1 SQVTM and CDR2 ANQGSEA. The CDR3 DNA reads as TGCAGCGTTGCTCTTGGATCGAACACCGGGGAGCTGTTTTTT. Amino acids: CSVALGSNTGELFF.

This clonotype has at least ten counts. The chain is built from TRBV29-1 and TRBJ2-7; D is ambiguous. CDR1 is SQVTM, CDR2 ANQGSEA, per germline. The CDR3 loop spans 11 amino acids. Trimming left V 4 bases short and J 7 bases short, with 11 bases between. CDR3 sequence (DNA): TGCAGCGTTGTGATGTCGAGGGAGCAGTACTTC. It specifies CSVVMSREQYF.

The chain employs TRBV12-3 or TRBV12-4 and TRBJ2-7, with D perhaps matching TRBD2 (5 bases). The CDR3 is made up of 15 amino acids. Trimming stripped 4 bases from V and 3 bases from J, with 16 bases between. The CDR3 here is CASSSTEVMYYEQYF. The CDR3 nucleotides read TGTGCCAGCAGTTCTACGGAGGTGATGTACTACGAGCAGTACTTC.

CDR3 sequence (DNA): TGTGCCAGCACCATCGGGAAAGGCAAACCAGCTCGTGTCAATGAGCAGTTCTTC. Its protein is CASTIGKGKPARVNEQFF. The chain uses TRBV21-1 and TRBJ2-1; the table names TRBD1, a call not compared with the DNA. TRBV21-1 is marked as a pseudogene. This CDR3 region has 18 residues.

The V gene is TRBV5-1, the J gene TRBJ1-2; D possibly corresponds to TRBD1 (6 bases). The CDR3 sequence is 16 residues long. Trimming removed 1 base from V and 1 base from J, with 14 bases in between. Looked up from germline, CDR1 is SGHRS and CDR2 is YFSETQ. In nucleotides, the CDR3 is TGCGCCAGCAGCTTGTATGCGGACAGCTATAACTATGGCTACACCTTC. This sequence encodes CASSLYADSYNYGYTF.

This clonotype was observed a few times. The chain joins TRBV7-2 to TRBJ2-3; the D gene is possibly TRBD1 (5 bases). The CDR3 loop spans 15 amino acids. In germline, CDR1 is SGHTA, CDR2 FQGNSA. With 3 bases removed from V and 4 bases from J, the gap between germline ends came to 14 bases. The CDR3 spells CASSFYQGAADTQYF. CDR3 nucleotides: TGTGCCAGCAGCTTCTACCAGGGTGCGGCAGATACGCAGTATTTT.

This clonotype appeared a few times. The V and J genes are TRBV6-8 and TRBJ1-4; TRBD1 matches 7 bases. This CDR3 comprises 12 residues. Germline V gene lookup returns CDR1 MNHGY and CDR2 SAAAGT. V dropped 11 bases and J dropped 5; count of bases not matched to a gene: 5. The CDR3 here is CAGWDRNEKLFF. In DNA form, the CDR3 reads TGTGCCGGGTGGGACAGAAATGAAAAACTGTTTTTT.

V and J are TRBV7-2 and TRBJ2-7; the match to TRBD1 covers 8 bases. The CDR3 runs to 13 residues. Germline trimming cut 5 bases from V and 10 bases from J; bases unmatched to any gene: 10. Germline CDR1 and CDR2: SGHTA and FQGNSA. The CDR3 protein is CTSSHRTGRLQYF. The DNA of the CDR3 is TGTACCAGCAGCCATAGGACAGGGCGTCTCCAGTACTTC.

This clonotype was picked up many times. The CDR3 sequence is CASSVAGGSPSQYF. The CDR3 DNA follows: TGTGCCAGCAGCGTAGCCGGGGGGTCCCCCTCGCAGTATTTT. This sequence joins TRBV9 and TRBJ2-3; 7 bases map to TRBD2. The CDR3 sequence is 14 residues long. After removal of 0 bases from V and 10 bases from J, the junction contained 8 bases not matched to a gene. CDR1 is SGDLS, CDR2 YYNGEE, per germline.

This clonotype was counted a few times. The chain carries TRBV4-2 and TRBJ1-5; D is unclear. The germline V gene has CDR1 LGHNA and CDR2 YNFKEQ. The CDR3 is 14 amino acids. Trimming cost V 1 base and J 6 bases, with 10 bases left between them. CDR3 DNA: TGTGCCAGCAGCCAAGTCGGTTCGGGTCAGCCCCAGCATTTT. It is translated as CASSQVGSGQPQHF.

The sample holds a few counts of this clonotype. The CDR3 coding sequence is TGTGCTAGTGGTCACGGACAGGGGGAAGGCTACACCTTC. Protein: CASGHGQGEGYTF. The chain combines TRBV12-5 with TRBJ1-2; 10 bases line up with TRBD1. The V and J ends lost 5 bases and 8 bases, in that order; junction bases with no gene match: 5. This CDR3 spans 13 amino acids. The germline CDR1 and CDR2 sequences are LGHNT and FRNRAP. Full variable domain (remainder filled in from reference TRBV12-5 and TRBJ1-2): DARVTQTPRHKVTEMGQEVTMRCQPILGHNTVFWYRQTMMQGLELLAYFRNRAPLDDSGMPKDRFSAEMPDATLATLKIQPSEPRDSAVYFCASGHGQGEGYTFGSGTRLTVV.

The CDR3: CASSYSDRVNGEQYF. Written as DNA, the CDR3 is TGTGCCAGCAGTTACTCAGACAGGGTCAACGGCGAGCAGTACTTC. This chain uses TRBV6-5 with TRBJ2-7; 7 bases align to TRBD1. The V gene end was trimmed by 0 bases and the J gene end by 6 bases; junction bases not matched to a gene: 8. Germline-derived CDR1 and CDR2 are MNHEY and SVGAGI. CDR3 size: 15 residues.

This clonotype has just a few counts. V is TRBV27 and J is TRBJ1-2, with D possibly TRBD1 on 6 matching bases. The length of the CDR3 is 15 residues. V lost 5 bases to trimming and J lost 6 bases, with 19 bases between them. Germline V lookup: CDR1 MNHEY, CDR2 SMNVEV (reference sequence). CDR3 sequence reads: CASSLGQGSRNGYTF. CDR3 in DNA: TGTGCCAGCAGTCTGGGGCAGGGGAGTAGAAATGGCTACACCTTC.

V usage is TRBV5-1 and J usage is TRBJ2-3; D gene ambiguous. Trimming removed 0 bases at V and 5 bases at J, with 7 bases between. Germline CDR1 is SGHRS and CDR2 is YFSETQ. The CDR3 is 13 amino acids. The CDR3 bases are TGCGCCAGCAGCTTGGGCATCTTAGATACGCAGTATTTT. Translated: CASSLGILDTQYF.

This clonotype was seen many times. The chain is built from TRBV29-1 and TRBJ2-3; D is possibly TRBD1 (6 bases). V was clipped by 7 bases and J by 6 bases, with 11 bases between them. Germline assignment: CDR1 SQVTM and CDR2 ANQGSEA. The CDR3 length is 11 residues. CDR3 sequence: CSARDMDTQYF. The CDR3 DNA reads TGCAGCGCAAGGGACATGGATACGCAGTATTTT.

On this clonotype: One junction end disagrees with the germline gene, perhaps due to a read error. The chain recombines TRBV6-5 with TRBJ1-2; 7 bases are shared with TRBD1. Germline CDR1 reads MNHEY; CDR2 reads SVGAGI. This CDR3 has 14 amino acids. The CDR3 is CANSYQGGNYGYTF. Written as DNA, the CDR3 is TGTGCCAACAGTTACCAGGGGGGTAACTATGGCTACACCTTC.

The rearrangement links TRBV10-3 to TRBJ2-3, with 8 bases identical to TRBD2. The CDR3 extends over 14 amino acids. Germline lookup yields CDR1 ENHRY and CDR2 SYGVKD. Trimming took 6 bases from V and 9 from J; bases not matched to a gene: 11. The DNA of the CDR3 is TGTGCCATCAGAGCTAGCGGGCCCAACGACACGCAGTATTTT. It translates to CAIRASGPNDTQYF.

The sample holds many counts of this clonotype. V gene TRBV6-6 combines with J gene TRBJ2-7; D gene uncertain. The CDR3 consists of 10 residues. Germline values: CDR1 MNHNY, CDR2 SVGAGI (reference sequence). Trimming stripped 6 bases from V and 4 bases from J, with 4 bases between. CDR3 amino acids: CASRAYEQYF. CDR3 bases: TGTGCCAGCAGGGCTTACGAGCAGTACTTC.

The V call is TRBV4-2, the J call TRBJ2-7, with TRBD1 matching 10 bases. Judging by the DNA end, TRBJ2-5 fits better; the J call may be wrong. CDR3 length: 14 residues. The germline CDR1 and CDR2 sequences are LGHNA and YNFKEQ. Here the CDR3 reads CASSQGDRGETQYF. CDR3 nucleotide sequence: TGTGCCAGCAGCCAAGGGGACAGGGGTGAGACCCAGTACTTC.

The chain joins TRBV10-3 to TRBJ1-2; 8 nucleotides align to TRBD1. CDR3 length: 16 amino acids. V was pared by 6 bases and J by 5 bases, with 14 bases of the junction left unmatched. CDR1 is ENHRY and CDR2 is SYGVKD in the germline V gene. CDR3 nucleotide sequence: TGTGCCATCAGCTTAACCGGGACAGGAGAGCTGTATGGCTACACCTTC. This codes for CAISLTGTGELYGYTF.

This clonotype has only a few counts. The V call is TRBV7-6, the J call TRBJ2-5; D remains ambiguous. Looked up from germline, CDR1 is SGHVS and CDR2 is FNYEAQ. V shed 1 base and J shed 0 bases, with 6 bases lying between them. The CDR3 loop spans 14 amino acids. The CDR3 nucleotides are TGTGCCAGCAGCTTAGACCTAAACCAAGAGACCCAGTACTTC. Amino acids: CASSLDLNQETQYF.